Each of the 12 T cell receptor beta chains below was sequenced from the same sample in a study of cytomegalovirus exposure and HLA in healthy donors. Primers for the PCR totalled 60 Vbeta and 13 Jbeta. Some clones are missing from TCRdb's copy, which holds only in-frame ones; the method was immunoSEQ multiplex PCR. The data show some 150,000 clones, 8.9% seen once. The sequencing sample was made of PBMCs. The source is a middle-aged woman in good health and CMV-seropositive.

A few counts support this clone. The rearrangement links TRBV2 to TRBJ2-7, with 8 bases lining up with TRBD1. CDR3 length: 15 residues. The ends lost 6 bases at V and 4 bases at J; junction bases unmatched: 11. Germline CDR1 and CDR2: SNHLY and FYNNEI. The CDR3 protein is CASRLDRGLRYEQYF. CDR3 sequence (DNA): TGTGCCAGCAGACTAGACAGGGGCCTACGGTACGAGCAGTACTTC.

There are a few counts of this clone. V is TRBV7-6 and J is TRBJ2-3; 8 nucleotides line up with TRBD2. V gave up 4 bases and J gave up 0 bases; unmatched junction bases: 3. There are 15 residues in the CDR3. Germline values: CDR1 SGHVS, CDR2 FNYEAQ. The CDR3: CASSSERGSTDTQYF. CDR3 sequence (DNA): TGTGCCAGCAGCTCCGAGCGGGGGAGCACAGATACGCAGTATTTT.

In DNA form, the CDR3 reads TGTGCCAGCTCACCCCTGGACAGGGGATTTAATTCACCCCTCCACTTT. Its protein is CASSPLDRGFNSPLHF. This chain links TRBV18 with TRBJ1-6; 9 nucleotides agree with TRBD1. V shed 3 bases and J 6 bases; nucleotides not matched to a gene: 6. The V gene's germline CDR1 is KGHSH and CDR2 LQKENI. The CDR3 runs to 16 residues.

Only a few counts were recorded for this clone. The J gene is TRBJ1-5, the V gene TRBV27, with no clear D. The CDR3 extends over 14 amino acids. Germline V gene data show CDR1 as MNHEY and CDR2 as SMNVEV (reference sequence). Deletions cut 3 bases from V and 1 base from J, with 7 bases between. The CDR3 DNA follows: TGTGCCAGCAGTTTTGCGGTCAGCAATCAGCCCCAGCATTTT. It specifies CASSFAVSNQPQHF.

This chain uses TRBV6-1 with TRBJ2-7; D is possibly TRBD1 (6 bases). This CDR3 region has 14 residues. Trimming took 6 bases from V and 2 from J, leaving 14 bases between them. Per germline, CDR1 MNHNS and CDR2 SASEGT. CDR3 protein: CASSFRDTTYEQYF. The CDR3, as DNA: TGTGCCAGCAGCTTCCGGGACACAACCTACGAGCAGTACTTC.

This sequence joins TRBV18 and TRBJ2-1, with 7 bases matching TRBD2. CDR1 is KGHSH, CDR2 LQKENI, per germline. J gave up 4 bases and V 3 bases, and 3 bases lay outside the gene matches. The CDR3 totals 14 residues. The CDR3 protein is CASSPWTSYNEQFF. In DNA form, the CDR3 reads TGTGCCAGCTCACCTTGGACTAGTTACAATGAGCAGTTCTTC.

The chain carries TRBV18 and TRBJ2-6; TRBD1 aligns across 8 bases. Per the germline V gene, CDR1 is KGHSH and CDR2 is LQKENI. The CDR3 has 18 amino acids. Losses at the gene ends were 6 bases for V and 0 bases for J; bases not matched to a gene: 10. DNA for the CDR3: TGTGCCAGCTCGAAGGACAGGGCCCAAATCTCTGGGGCCAACGTCCTGACTTTC. Its protein is CASSKDRAQISGANVLTF.

The chain combines TRBV5-5 with TRBJ1-6; no clear D. Germline values: CDR1 SGHKS, CDR2 YYEKEE (reference sequence). The CDR3 is 16 residues long. Trimming shortened V by 4 bases and J by 7 bases, and 18 bases separated the two germline ends. CDR3 sequence (DNA): TGTGCCAGCAGCCCGATAGGCGGTGAGGGAAATTCACCCCTCCACTTT. Its protein is CASSPIGGEGNSPLHF.

This clone has just a few counts. The rearrangement uses TRBV7-2 and TRBJ2-7; the D gene is possibly TRBD2 (6 bases). Between the trimmed V and J ends, which lost 6 bases and 4 bases, there was a span of 16 bases. The germline CDR1 and CDR2 sequences are SGHTA and FQGNSA. This CDR3 region has 14 residues. CDR3 in amino acids: CASSGSGFGYEQYF. In nucleotides, the CDR3 is TGTGCCAGCAGTGGTAGCGGTTTCGGGTACGAGCAGTACTTC.

J is TRBJ2-1 and V is TRBV5-1; TRBD2 agrees at 7 bases. The CDR3 contains 14 residues. CDR1 SGHRS and CDR2 YFSETQ come from the germline V gene. J lost 2 bases, V lost 5 bases, and 4 bases had no gene match. Here the CDR3 reads CASRRGGPYNEQFF. In DNA form, the CDR3 reads TGCGCCAGCAGACGCGGGGGTCCCTACAATGAGCAGTTCTTC.

The rearrangement uses TRBV1 and TRBJ2-5; the DNA was not used to check the table's D call, TRBD2. TRBV1 is an annotated pseudogene. This CDR3 is 17 amino acids long. CDR3 in amino acids: CTSSLTVQTNEQETQYF. The CDR3, as DNA: TGCACCAGCAGCCTAACGGTTCAAACCAACGAACAAGAGACCCAGTACTTC.

This clone appeared a few times. This sample also contains other DNA sequences that code for the same CDR3. The chain has TRBV5-1 and TRBJ1-6; perhaps TRBD1 as D (6 bases). This CDR3 has 14 amino acids. Germline assignment: CDR1 SGHRS and CDR2 YFSETQ. V was shortened by 0 bases and J by 5 bases, with 6 bases between the two germline ends. DNA of the CDR3: TGCGCCAGCAGCTTGGGACAGGATAATTCACCCCTCCACTTT. Its translation is CASSLGQDNSPLHF.